This T cell receptor (beta chain) was retrieved from a study of response to subunit inactivated influenza vaccine (dated 2018 in TCRdb). Broadly, across the study: To follow how T cells responded to a trivalent subunit inactivated influenza vaccine, the researchers relied on deep quantitative profiling of the T cell receptor repertoire. The full study reports these points: The authors suggested that each seasonal influenza vaccination may recruit only a limited number of new T cells.

Comment on this clonotype: Its recognized antigen is unknown. Per-nucleotide qualities are absent, and no much larger clonotype sits a single base away.

The germline V gene gives CDR1 as SQVTM and CDR2 as ANQGSEA. Trimming accounts for 0 bases at V and 3 bases at J, while the number of junction bases matched to no gene is 4. Reading from cysteine to phenylalanine, the CDR3 counts 15 amino acids. Kept here is only the CDR3 DNA, which spans 45 bases and is read in frame from base 1. To prepare the library, RT-PCR was applied. TCRdb lists the instrument as Illumina HiSeq 2500. Through fastp at Q25 and MiXCR, TCRdb rebuilt clones from the public reads, retaining in-frame beta chains. Rows merge per CDR3 protein into single entries with the most common DNA and genes. The sample contains 450,000 to 700,000 distinct CDR3 sequences, less than 15% of them found a single time. Roughly 10% of the sample goes to the ten largest clones.

The TCR sequence derives from a man aged 50-60 years who received an inactivated influenza vaccine. Donor details come from another sample of the same person, matched by shared clones. The chain joins TRBV29-1 to TRBJ2-7; TRBD2 matches 11 bases in the middle. Specimen: PBMCs from blood, collected approximately 13 days after vaccination. The CDR3 sequence is CSVEERLAGYYEQYF. The DNA sequence follows: TGCAGCGTTGAAGAGAGACTAGCGGGATACTACGAGCAGTACTTC.